This T cell receptor beta chain came from a study of PD-1 blockade in classical Hodgkin lymphoma. Sequenced by immunoSEQ multiplex PCR; TCRdb stores in-frame clones only, minus some. The sample has over 20,000 clones, around 80% seen once. The CDR3 contains 15 residues. CDR1 is SGHNT and CDR2 is YYREEE in the germline V gene (reference sequence). V lost 2 bases, J lost 0 bases, and 3 bases stayed unmatched. A note on this clone: Its antigen is undetermined. Other DNA sequences within the sample encode an identical CDR3.

Study-wide findings and caveats: The authors have not defined what causes the repertoire differences, possibly disease activity or prior therapy. Relative to healthy donors, newly diagnosed patients reportedly had lower baseline TCR diversity, which was reported as lower still in relapsed/refractory patients.

All trial patients relapsed after autologous stem cell transplantation. The patients, who had relapsed/refractory classical Hodgkin lymphoma, achieved best responses of complete response, partial response or progressive disease. The receptor was isolated from a human donor with classical Hodgkin lymphoma. The starting material was peripheral blood mononuclear cells (PBMCs), obtained at baseline. This chain joins TRBV5-4 and TRBJ2-3, with 7 bases that match TRBD2. CDR3 amino acids: CASSFGGGSTDTQYF. CDR3 nucleotides: TGTGCCAGCAGCTTCGGCGGGGGTAGCACAGATACGCAGTATTTT.